This T cell receptor (beta chain) originates from a study of blood T cell repertoires in COVID-19. Study-level information: Samples came from the United States, Italy and Spain, spanning acute and convalescent COVID-19. T cells, B-cell-depleted T cells, or PBMCs provided the cDNA or gDNA that served as material.

Produced via immunoSEQ multiplex PCR; TCRdb's table is partial and in-frame only. The sample holds tens of thousands of clones, approximately 86% seen once. V trimming: 2 bases; J trimming: 9 bases; junction bases outside the gene matches: 3. This CDR3 has 11 residues. CDR1 and CDR2 from the germline V gene are DFQATT and SNEGSKA (reference sequence). The sequence was collected from a man aged 60 to 75 with acute or convalescent COVID-19. V and J are TRBV20-1 and TRBJ2-7; 8 nucleotides line up with TRBD2. Sequenced sample: peripheral blood. The CDR3 protein is CSARPGLAQYF. CDR3 coding DNA: TGCAGTGCTAGACCCGGACTAGCGCAGTACTTC.